This TCR beta chain came from a study of cytomegalovirus exposure and HLA in healthy donors (dated by TCRdb to 2015 to 2018). At the level of the whole study: In an earlier analysis of roughly 500 of the donors, 276 Gb of sequence data and just under 120 million unique TCR beta sequences from some 170 million T cells were reported. An early release covering more than 500 HLA-typed donors comprised about 300 gigabases of sequencing data and 65 million to 100 million unique TCR sequences. The genetic ancestry cluster associated with self-reported Caucasian donors included roughly 84% of the 350 to 500 genotyped donors. The study aimed to test whether signatures of past pathogen exposure could be identified by cataloging public T cell receptors. The T cell repertoires of several hundred subjects were profiled by immunosequencing and related to cytomegalovirus serostatus. Besides the first cohort of approximately 670 subjects, a separate validation cohort made up of over a hundred different subjects was used. The study combined high-throughput TCR immunosequencing, statistical association of individual TCRs with disease status, and machine learning to predict cytomegalovirus infection status. A later analysis re-examined previously published TCR beta repertoires from more than 550 donors and added high-resolution HLA genotyping to investigate patterns of TCR occurrence. In the later analysis, no new phenotypic data were used to find candidate immune exposures; instead, reliance was placed on TCR beta sequences and their occurrence across donors. An earlier analysis of about 600 of the donors used high-throughput TCR beta sequencing to judge whether each TCR beta V gene segment behaved as functional or pseudogenic. Donor age, sex, ethnicity and CMV serostatus were compiled together with the repertoire data. A later genetic analysis took genome-wide SNP genotypes for about 55% of the 666 donors and used that subset as a discovery cohort. All discovery cohort repertoires had been generated using a single sequencing platform. Class I and class II HLA loci were covered by the typing at four-digit resolution. Typing coverage varied by locus: roughly 629-640 donors for A, B, C, DRB1 and DQB1; roughly 520 for DQA1; 606 for DPA1; approximately 470 for DPB1. Because of strong linkage in the cohort, roughly 5 DR-DQ haplotypes were treated as single units for association and clustering. Across approximately 400 genotyped donors of the cohort, an average of roughly 250,000 unique TCR beta nucleotide sequences per donor were sequenced, and around 20% of those sequences were non-productive. Study-wide findings and limitations: In vitro tests confirmed that a few of the cytomegalovirus-associated TCR beta chains recognize cytomegalovirus antigens. The 87-base-pair reads could not distinguish some IMGT-functional V segments, including TRBV6-2 and TRBV6-3, so those segments were excluded. CMV serostatus was the only immune exposure information available for the cohort. An association between a missense DCLRE1C variant and V-gene and J-gene trimming of TCR beta chains was found in a later genetic analysis and replicated in an independent cohort. In a later analysis, most CMV-associated TCR beta chains were found to appear HLA-restricted, with HLA associations seemingly driven largely by CMV exposure. Correlated functional status among segregating V segments might be attributable to linkage disequilibrium, but an unknown experimental factor could not be ruled out. This cohort had only TCR beta chains sequenced, and the lack of alpha or paired-chain data limited which features could be detected. Most TCR sequences were seen in very few donors, while some public TCRs were found in many individuals. In an earlier analysis of around 600 of the donors, most TCR beta V segments appeared in productive rearrangements about 90% or about 30% of the time, broadly matching IMGT annotations. Specific HLA alleles were associated with 15,000 to 20,000 TCR beta sequences at a false discovery rate of 0.05 in a later analysis. According to a later analysis, parvovirus B19, influenza, CMV and Epstein-Barr virus appeared linked to several top co-occurrence clusters. Sequencing depth was assumed to be roughly uniform across donors in the presence/absence analyses, though that assumption may not hold. The study listed 164 TCR beta chains as associated with cytomegalovirus. Because some donors lacked HLA typing at each locus, the association tests relied only on the typed subset. According to a later genetic analysis, donors in an Asian-associated ancestry cluster had fewer N-insertions in productive TCRs than the roughly 700-donor mean. When HLA alleles, especially DR and DQ, strongly co-occurred, TCR associations were difficult to assign to individual alleles. A further reported finding was that TCR beta sequences accurately predicted the HLA-A and HLA-B alleles for most subjects in the first cohort. The classifier was reported to diagnose cytomegalovirus status with high specificity and sensitivity in both the original cohort and the validation cohort. A cluster of highly shared sequence variants was judged likely to be a technical artifact of the sequencing pipeline. According to the authors, the approach could potentially be generalized to other disease states and immunological phenotypes. In a later analysis, HLA-associated TCR beta chains showed more clonal expansion and lower generation probabilities than non-associated chains that were equally common. In a later analysis, TCR association rates were found to vary across HLA loci, with the most associated TCRs seen for DRB1 alleles and the fewest for HLA-C alleles. The earlier analysis of 450 to 700 of the donors excluded 15 to 20 rarely observed V segments, including chromosome 9 orphons, because counts were too low.

The germline V gene (reference sequence) specifies MNHEY as CDR1 and SMNVEV as CDR2. The CDR3, cysteine through phenylalanine, is 16 amino acids long. Only the CDR3 DNA is retained, 48 bases long and in frame from the first base. Trimming removed 5 bases from V and 3 bases from J; the gene matches leave 7 bases unexplained. In total, over 600 healthy bone marrow donors made up the cohort. At the time of sampling, all cohort members were nominally healthy, though unrecorded immune exposures were likely present. The donor tested CMV seropositive and was one of the 289 seropositive cohort members. Every donor gave a peripheral blood sample, and the peripheral blood mononuclear cells from that sample were used for TCR beta sequencing. Genomic DNA was extracted from the blood cell samples with the Qiagen DNeasy Blood Extraction Kit. This clone appeared once. Its antigen is still unknown. No per-base quality is available; no much larger clone lies one base away.

The library came from the immunoSEQ multiplex PCR assay. The multiplex PCR relied on a mix of 60 forward primers for TCR Vbeta segments and 13 reverse primers for TCR Jbeta segments. Amplification of the CDR3 region of rearranged TCR beta genes was performed with a multiplex PCR assay on genomic DNA. The amplified TCR beta libraries were sequenced on the Illumina HiSeq System as 87-base-pair reads. The authors' pipeline ran thus. Across the 670 or so repertoires, a later analysis counted roughly 77 million unique TCR beta chains, roughly 11 million of which were shared by at least two donors. Raw reads were error-corrected and collapsed into unique sequences with a nearest-neighbor algorithm that merged closely related sequences to remove PCR and sequencing errors. Alignment of CDR3 sequences to IMGT reference sequences was used to assign V, D and J gene segments. For a sequence to be retained, a match of at least six nucleotides to both a V gene segment and a J gene segment was required. A rearrangement was called productive if the CDR3 had no stop codons and remained in frame with V and J, and every other rearrangement was called non-productive. CDR3 was defined by IMGT convention, running from the second conserved V-encoded cysteine to the conserved J-encoded phenylalanine. The earlier analysis of 587 of the donors excluded any sequence lacking an unambiguous match to a single V gene segment. An earlier analysis of 587 of the donors called V segments functional above 56.7% productive rearrangements and segregating when the between-donor standard deviation exceeded 5%. To diagnose cytomegalovirus status from the catalog of TCR beta chain sequences, a statistical classification framework was built. A later analysis assigned V and J genes by comparing TCR nucleotide sequences with IMGT/GENE-DB human TR gene sequences. The TCRdist pipeline was used in a later analysis to assign CDR3 sequences and most-parsimonious VDJ recombination scenarios. In a later analysis, each TCR beta chain was defined by its CDR3 amino acid sequence together with its V-gene family, and reads lacking a unique V-gene family were excluded. To address suspected cross-contamination and a sequencing artifact, a later analysis removed roughly 580 highly shared, low-generation-probability nucleotide sequences. For each public chain, a later analysis derived a clonal expansion index from normalized ranks of inferred template counts within each repertoire. In a later analysis, generation probabilities were computed with a VDJ recombination model fitted to out-of-frame rearrangements, and the resulting probabilities were checked against IGoR. A later analysis scored TCR-TCR, TCR-HLA and TCR-CMV co-occurrence with hypergeometric tests, applying a repertoire-size bias correction to TCR pairs. False discovery rates were estimated in a later analysis by permuting HLA or CMV assignments 20 times. A later analysis grouped co-occurring TCRs with DBSCAN, adding TCRdist sequence similarity when clustering within HLA-allele-positive subsets. Repertoires with fewer than 30,000 or more than 120,000 public chains were left out of co-occurrence clustering, as were a handful of repertoires with anomalous nucleotide sharing. As stored in TCRdb, this immuneACCESS dataset retains in-frame rearrangements with V and J assigned. A fraction of the clones does not appear; measured against another copy, unresolved V genes explain less than half of the discrepancy, and the remainder lacks a known reason. The V and J calls and clone size come from that table; D and trimming were worked out from the DNA. The sample table shows about 240,000 clones, and about 81% are seen once. Less than 8.5% of the sample rests with the top ten.

The clonotype was recovered from an older woman in good health and CMV-seropositive. Sequencing was carried out using PBMCs. The sequence is built from TRBV27 and TRBJ1-5; 10 central nucleotides agree with TRBD1. The sequenced DNA: TGTGCCAGCAGTCGCACCGGGACAGGGGCCAATCAGCCCCAGCATTTT. Translated, this gives CASSRTGTGANQPQHF.